This entry concerns a single TCR beta chain. Antigen: not known. The data were obtained in a study of cytomegalovirus exposure and HLA in healthy donors. Background on the study: From donors who were HLA-typed, an early data release held 70 million to 90 million unique TCRs.

Study-wide findings and caveats: Both high specificity and high sensitivity reportedly marked the classifier's diagnosis of cytomegalovirus status. A later analysis linked a missense DCLRE1C variant to TCR beta V- and J-gene trimming. Across donors, sequencing depth was assumed by presence/absence analyses to be roughly uniform.

PCR amplification relied on 60 Vbeta primers (plus 13 Jbeta primers). TCRdb's table, derived via immunoSEQ multiplex PCR, lists solely in-frame clones and lacks some. The sample yields about 43,000 clones, 50% to 75% seen once. The CDR3 has 15 residues. V was trimmed by 3 bases and J by 1 base, leaving 13 bases between them. The germline V gene encodes CDR1 SGHTS and CDR2 YDEGEE. Sequencing was performed on PBMCs. The chain uses TRBV5-8 and TRBJ2-5; maybe TRBD2 (6 bases). The receptor was isolated from a human donor in good health. CDR3 residues: CASSWRGRSQETQYF. The CDR3 DNA is TGTGCCAGCAGCTGGAGGGGACGGAGCCAAGAGACCCAGTACTTC.